This T cell receptor beta chain was retrieved from a study of shared clonotypes between healthy human individuals. Deletions cut 7 bases from V and 7 bases from J, with 22 bases between. The CDR3 contains 15 residues. Germline V gene sequence: CDR1 LNHDA, CDR2 SQIVND (reference sequence). Authors' processing steps: Junction-only sequences produced by ImmunoSEQ had no quality scores, so filtering differed. Only in-frame clones appear in the TCRdb table, and some are missing; sequencing was by immunoSEQ multiplex PCR. Clone size and the V and J calls come from that table; the DNA yielded D and trimming. This repertoire shows approximately 2,300,000 clones, under 95% found once; its top ten account for about 0.41%.

The chain links TRBV19 to TRBJ1-2; D gene uncertain. This sequence originates from a man in his late teens or twenties in good health. Some clones in this sample may be carry-over from other donors' samples. The sequenced sample consisted of naive CD4+ T cells from PBMCs. Subset noted: CD45RA+ positively selected. For the CDR3, the DNA is TGTGCCAGTAACCTTAACGACGGACTGTCTCGTGGCTACACCTTC. Amino acid sequence: CASNLNDGLSRGYTF.